The text below deals with one T cell receptor beta chain. In its sample, this clone was seen a few times. No cognate antigen has been identified for it. No much larger clonotype is one base removed from it; base qualities were not supplied. This sample stems from a study of CD8+ T cells in alopecia areata (dated by TCRdb to 2016 to 2019). With respect to the entire study: The treated patients, all with moderate-to-severe alopecia areata, were enrolled in an open-label pilot trial of oral tofacitinib given at 5 to 10 mg twice daily. Patients received tofacitinib for 6 to 18 months and were then followed off drug for 6 months to check for delayed response and recurrence. The SALT score, which quantifies the percentage of affected scalp surface area, was used to measure disease severity in treated patients. The study used high-throughput TCRbeta sequencing to examine T cell clonal expansion in alopecia areata, in both the C3H/HeJ mouse model and human patients. On the human side, TCRbeta sequencing was run on scalp tissue and on sorted CD4+ and CD8+ peripheral blood T cells from healthy controls and from alopecia areata patients with either patchy or totalis/universalis disease. Patients on tofacitinib were biopsied at baseline and after 4 and 24 weeks of treatment, and several of the patients also had a later scalp biopsy. Scalp clonality was compared among normal scalp (n=4), patchy alopecia areata scalp (n=8), and alopecia totalis/universalis scalp (n=8). RNA came from the PAXgene miRNA kit for fixed scalp, the miRNeasy kit for PBMCs, and the RNeasy kit for mouse skin. TCRbeta CDR3 regions were amplified by immunoSEQ multiplex PCR with 35 Vbeta forward and 13 Jbeta reverse primers. Beyond this particular receptor, the publication reports: During tofacitinib treatment, many expanded lesional clones stuck around in both scalp and blood, and this persistence may partly explain why relapse happens after treatment is stopped. Shared TCR sequences between patients were less evident than in mice, which may be partly attributable to HLA diversity in the patient population. Compared with normal scalp, lesional scalp had higher clonality and more expanded CD8+ clones, particularly in alopecia totalis/universalis, a pattern that suggests antigenic drive. Scalp TCR repertoire analysis is complicated because resident alphabeta T cells in normal human skin are also sequenced, whereas mouse skin is dominated by gammadelta T cells. With tofacitinib, both scalp clonality and the number of expanded CD8+ clones among the top 100 scalp clones went down significantly. Because the treated cohort was small and had only one nonresponder, larger studies are needed to examine links between baseline CD8+ expansion and response.

The V and J ends are trimmed by 2 bases and 5 bases, leaving 9 bases between them. The germline V gene provides CDR1 SQVTM and CDR2 ANQGSEA. The CDR3 covers 12 residues, taking in both the cysteine and the phenylalanine. Of all the DNA, just the CDR3 is kept, 36 bases in frame from base 1. Receptors were amplified or captured by the immunoSEQ multiplex PCR assay. RNA was extracted from all samples and reverse transcribed into cDNA as template for TCR sequencing. First-strand cDNA was synthesized with SuperScript III using a 2:1 mix of oligo-dT and random hexamers. A synthetic immune receptor repertoire was used to measure amplification bias, and any remaining bias was corrected computationally. The study's processing was this. Raw reads were preprocessed for error removal, and CDR3 was defined according to IMGT conventions as running from the conserved cysteine to phenylalanine. To get clonality, Shannon entropy was normalized by log2 of the number of productive unique TCRs and the result was subtracted from 1. Whether each scalp clone was CD4 or CD8 was inferred by checking scalp TCRbeta sequences against the CD4 and CD8 repertoires from sorted blood. The immuneACCESS repertoire file appears here via TCRdb, limited to in-frame rearrangements. These files lack a portion of the clones; in checked studies, under half of the deficit traces to unresolved V genes, and the cause of the others is not known. The DNA was the basis for D and trimming; V, J and clone size are from that table. The sample table contains 150,000 to 200,000 clones; only one count was recorded for roughly 53% of them. The top ten clones comprise 10% to 11% of the sample.

The meaning of the sample's time point label: about 25 weeks on oral tofacitinib. This sample's treatment or condition label indicates: oral pan-JAK inhibitor, 5-10 mg twice daily. Lesional scalp punch biopsies and peripheral blood were collected from alopecia areata patients. PBMCs were isolated by density centrifugation and stained for CD3, CD4 and CD8, and CD4+ and CD8+ T cells were sorted on a FACSAria. Sequencing used CD8+ T cells sorted from blood, obtained at week 24, from a patient treated with tofacitinib. The receptor's source is a human donor with alopecia areata. The rearrangement joined TRBV29-1 to TRBJ1-1, with a weak D call of TRBD1 (5 bases match). The DNA sequence is as follows: TGCAGCGTTGAAACGGGGGAAACTGAAGCTTTCTTT. It specifies CSVETGETEAFF.